This passage covers 7 T cell receptor beta chains from one sample sequenced in a study of chemoradiotherapy in HPV16-positive cancers. Profiled with immunoSEQ multiplex PCR; TCRdb holds only in-frame clones, not every one. This sample has 8,500 to 9,000 clones, with around 67% found just once. The sample was collected from a patient who underwent chemoradiotherapy. These receptors were taken from a human donor with HPV-associated anogenital cancer.

This chain connects TRBV6-1 to TRBJ1-3; the D gene is possibly TRBD1 (5 bases). The CDR3 runs to 15 residues. Between the trimmed V and J ends, which lost 7 bases and 3 bases, there was a span of 16 bases. CDR1 MNHNS and CDR2 SASEGT come from the germline V gene. CDR3 in amino acids: CASNTRWGGGNTIYF. The CDR3, as DNA: TGTGCCAGCAATACGAGGTGGGGCGGTGGAAACACCATATATTTT.

This clone was seen a handful of times. The chain recombines TRBV29-1 with TRBJ2-5; perhaps TRBD2 as D (6 bases). The CDR3 loop spans 15 amino acids. The germline CDR1 and CDR2 sequences are SQVTM and ANQGSEA. Trimming pared 3 bases from V and 5 bases from J, leaving 19 bases between. CDR3 protein: CSVDNFGTFDETQYF. In DNA, the CDR3 is TGCAGCGTTGATAATTTTGGGACTTTCGATGAGACCCAGTACTTC.

This clone was counted once. The gene calls are TRBV19 and TRBJ2-3; no clear D gene. V was trimmed by 7 bases and J by 0 bases, leaving 8 bases between them. Looked up from germline, CDR1 is LNHDA and CDR2 is SQIVND (reference sequence). The CDR3 runs 13 residues. The CDR3 spells CASKARSTDTQYF. CDR3 nucleotides: TGTGCCAGTAAGGCACGGAGCACAGATACGCAGTATTTT. The full variable domain, with the rest looked up from reference TRBV19 and TRBJ2-3, is DGGITQSPKYLFRKEGQNVTLSCEQNLNHDAMYWYRQDPGQGLRLIYYSQIVNDFQKGDIAEGYSVSREKKESFPLTVTSAQKNPTAFYLCASKARSTDTQYFGPGTRLTVL.

The rearrangement joins TRBV18 to TRBJ2-2, with D perhaps TRBD1 (5 bases). Germline loops: CDR1 KGHSH, CDR2 LQKENI. V was shortened by 6 bases and J by 5 bases, with 13 bases between the two germline ends. CDR3 length: 14 amino acids. The CDR3 DNA reads TGTGCCAGCTCGGATACGCAGGGAACCGGGGAGCTGTTTTTT. This codes for CASSDTQGTGELFF.

The genes are TRBV5-4 and TRBJ1-1; the match to TRBD1 covers 8 bases. Germline V gives CDR1 SGHNT, CDR2 YYREEE (reference sequence). This CDR3 is 15 amino acids long. J was trimmed by 0 bases and V by 5 bases; bases with no gene match: 6. The CDR3 DNA sequence: TGTGCCAGCAGATCGTCAGGGGGCCTGAACACTGAAGCTTTCTTT. The encoded protein is CASRSSGGLNTEAFF.

The gene calls are TRBV6-7 and TRBJ1-5, with D perhaps TRBD1 (5 bases). TRBV6-7 is an open reading frame, and its role is uncertain. The CDR3 covers 15 residues. Trimming shortened V by 2 bases and J by 3 bases, and 11 bases separated the two germline ends. The CDR3 loop is CASSYRRQTNQPQHF. The CDR3 coding sequence is TGTGCCAGCAGTTACCGACGACAGACCAATCAGCCCCAGCATTTT.

This clone was counted a single time. This chain uses TRBV7-6 with TRBJ2-7, with D maybe TRBD2 (6 bases). Between the trimmed V and J ends, which lost 5 bases and 7 bases, there was a span of 15 bases. Germline loops: CDR1 SGHVS, CDR2 FNYEAQ. This CDR3 is built from 13 residues. This chain's CDR3 is CASSVTMGGEQYF. For the CDR3, the DNA is TGTGCCAGCAGCGTGACAATGGGGGGAGAGCAGTACTTC.